The clone carrying this T cell receptor beta chain was seen only once. Germline CDR1 and CDR2: SGHAT and FQNNGV. The CDR3 length is 14 residues. V lost 4 bases and J 10 bases, leaving 17 bases between the germline ends. A quantity of about 0.5 to 1 ug RNA underwent reverse transcription using random hexamers. Amplification of TCR beta CDR3 spanned 54 Vbeta and 13 Jbeta via immunoSEQ multiplex PCR. TCRdb re-called the immunoSEQ multiplex PCR reads through MiXCR, storing one row per CDR3 protein. The sample contains approximately 71,000 distinct CDR3 sequences, 96% of which appear only once. The data stem from a study of CD8 T cells in Susac syndrome. Sequencing of TCR beta was carried out in blood CD8+ and CD4+ T cells. Treatment-naive patients with stable or active relapsing-remitting disease served as multiple sclerosis controls. Negative isolation was applied to CD8+ and CD4+ T cells, and FACS enrichment was applied to TEMRA cells.

The sequencing input was CD4+ T cells from PBMCs. This TCR came from a human donor with multiple sclerosis. This chain uses TRBV11-2 with TRBJ2-1; no reliable D call. Written as DNA, the CDR3 is TGTGCCAGCAGCTCATCCCTTGAAGTGAGCGAGCAGTTCTTC. Amino acids: CASSSSLEVSEQFF.